This T cell receptor beta chain was identified in a study of blood T cell repertoires in COVID-19. Looking at the study overall: The United States, Italy and Spain were the sources of the acute and convalescent COVID-19 samples.

V dropped 1 base and J dropped 3 bases, with 11 bases sitting between them. From germline, CDR1 is SGHRS and CDR2 YFSETQ. This CDR3 comprises 15 residues. The protocol was immunoSEQ multiplex PCR, while the TCRdb copy is restricted to in-frame clones and leaves out a portion. The profile covers 150,000 to 200,000 clones, with 70% to 85% appearing a single time and 4.5% to 6.5% taken by the ten largest. The genes are TRBV5-1 and TRBJ2-1, with D possibly TRBD1 on 6 matching bases. This TCR derives from a woman aged 30 to 39 with acute or convalescent COVID-19. Sequencing was carried out using peripheral blood. CDR3 sequence reads: CASSLTGTSYNEQFF. CDR3 nucleotide sequence: TGCGCCAGCAGCTTGACAGGGACGAGCTACAATGAGCAGTTCTTC.